The clone carrying this T cell receptor (beta chain) was seen a handful of times. This specimen comes from a study of blood T cells in healthy people across ages. Deletions cut 0 bases from V and 3 bases from J, with 12 bases between. This CDR3 has 16 residues. Germline V lookup: CDR1 SGHRS, CDR2 YFSETQ. With a J-beta primer mix and a sample-barcoded 5' primer, a second PCR ran about 6 to 11 cycles. One entry per CDR3 protein results from TCRdb running MiXCR on the 5' RACE reads. Of about 1.6 million distinct CDR3 sequences in the sample, about 32% were seen once. The clonotype comes from a woman in her 30s in good health. V usage is TRBV5-1 and J usage is TRBJ1-4; possible D gene TRBD1, 5 bases. Sequencing was performed on blood. CDR3 sequence reads: CASSLEISRANEKLFF. The CDR3 DNA reads TGCGCCAGCAGCTTGGAGATCTCCAGGGCTAATGAAAAACTGTTTTTT.